This passage covers 29 T cell receptor beta chains from one sample sequenced in a study of blood T cell repertoires in COVID-19. Profiled with immunoSEQ multiplex PCR; TCRdb holds only in-frame clones, not every one. Here the sample spans fewer than 200,000 clones, about 78% being singletons. Sequenced input: PBMCs or T cells enriched from blood (not recorded which). These receptor sequences come from a woman aged 45-60 years who had recovered from COVID-19.

J is TRBJ1-5 and V is TRBV19; 7 nucleotides align to TRBD1. Unmatched junction bases numbered 6, after V lost 6 bases and J lost 1 base. From germline, CDR1 is LNHDA and CDR2 SQIVND (reference sequence). The CDR3 is 15 amino acids. This CDR3 reads CASRQTGSSNQPQHF. CDR3 coding DNA: TGTGCCAGTAGGCAGACAGGGTCGAGCAATCAGCCCCAGCATTTT. The full variable domain, its missing parts supplied by reference TRBV19 and TRBJ1-5, is DGGITQSPKYLFRKEGQNVTLSCEQNLNHDAMYWYRQDPGQGLRLIYYSQIVNDFQKGDIAEGYSVSREKKESFPLTVTSAQKNPTAFYLCASRQTGSSNQPQHFGDGTRLSIL.

This sequence joins TRBV27 and TRBJ2-3; TRBD2 is a possible D gene (6 bases). Per germline, CDR1 MNHEY and CDR2 SMNVEV (reference sequence). The CDR3 totals 16 residues. Trimming cost V 5 bases and J 0 bases, with 15 bases left between them. The CDR3 coding sequence is TGTGCCAGCAGTCCTCGACTAGTGGCTAGCACAGATACGCAGTATTTT. It encodes CASSPRLVASTDTQYF.

This clone was recorded a few times. The rearrangement uses TRBV7-2 and TRBJ2-1; 9 positions agree with TRBD2. This CDR3 is built from 19 residues. Per the germline V gene, CDR1 is SGHTA and CDR2 is FQGNSA. Losses at the gene ends were 3 bases for V and 5 bases for J; bases not matched to a gene: 17. Here the CDR3 reads CASSLLFAGGPSRHNEQFF. CDR3 in DNA: TGTGCCAGCAGCTTGTTATTTGCGGGAGGGCCCTCCCGCCACAATGAGCAGTTCTTC. Together with reference TRBV7-2 and TRBJ2-1, the CDR3 gives the full variable domain: GAGVSQSPSNKVTEKGKDVELRCDPISGHTALYWYRQSLGQGLEFLIYFQGNSAPDKSGLPSDRFSAERTGGSVSTLTIQRTQQEDSAVYLCASSLLFAGGPSRHNEQFFGPGTRLTVL.

The chain has TRBV15 and TRBJ2-3; TRBD2 is a possible D gene (5 bases). There are 15 residues in the CDR3. The germline V gene encodes CDR1 LNHNV and CDR2 YYDKDF (reference sequence). Trimming removed 1 base at V and 0 bases at J, with 8 bases between. The CDR3 spells CATSRATGSTDTQYF. CDR3 DNA: TGTGCCACCAGCAGAGCCACGGGAAGCACAGATACGCAGTATTTT.

This clone turned up a few times. This chain connects TRBV28 to TRBJ1-2; possible D gene TRBD1, 6 bases. This CDR3 is 14 amino acids long. The ends were cut back, 3 bases at V and 4 bases at J, with 12 bases in the middle. Germline loops: CDR1 MDHEN, CDR2 SYDVKM. Here the CDR3 reads CASSLGTGFYGYTF. CDR3 bases: TGTGCCAGCAGTTTGGGTACAGGGTTCTATGGCTACACCTTC.

The genes are TRBV7-9 and TRBJ2-7, with 7 nucleotides matching TRBD2. The CDR3 contains 16 residues. Per the germline V gene, CDR1 is SEHNR and CDR2 is FQNEAQ (reference sequence). Trimming took 7 bases from V and 4 from J; bases not matched to a gene: 16. CDR3 loop: CASNPVGASGYYEQYF. CDR3 DNA sequence: TGTGCCAGCAACCCCGTCGGGGCTAGCGGATATTACGAGCAGTACTTC.

The V gene is TRBV15, the J gene TRBJ2-3; 7 nucleotides line up with TRBD2. The germline V gene encodes CDR1 LNHNV and CDR2 YYDKDF (reference sequence). The length of the CDR3 is 15 residues. Germline trimming cut 8 bases from V and 4 bases from J; bases unmatched to any gene: 12. The CDR3 coding sequence is TGTGCCACCCACCAGGGAGCGGGAAAGGCAGATACGCAGTATTTT. This gives the protein CATHQGAGKADTQYF.

V and J are TRBV18 and TRBJ1-5; D gene uncertain. Germline CDR1 and CDR2: KGHSH and LQKENI. This CDR3 has 15 amino acids. Trimming left V 4 bases short and J 5 bases short, with 15 bases between. CDR3 region: CASSLYGQLDQPQHF. In DNA, the CDR3 is TGTGCCAGCTCACTATATGGGCAGCTCGATCAGCCCCAGCATTTT. Together with reference TRBV18 and TRBJ1-5, the CDR3 gives the full variable domain: NAGVMQNPRHLVRRRGQEARLRCSPMKGHSHVYWYRQLPEEGLKFMVYLQKENIIDESGMPKERFSAEFPKEGPSILRIQQVVRGDSAAYFCASSLYGQLDQPQHFGDGTRLSIL.

The V gene is TRBV4-3, the J gene TRBJ2-1; D is uncertain. CDR3 length: 16 amino acids. Germline CDR1 and CDR2: LGHNA and YSLEER. Trimming pared 0 bases from V and 2 bases from J, leaving 11 bases between. The CDR3 nucleotides read TGCGCCAGCAGCCAAGAAGTTCGACTGACCTACAATGAGCAGTTCTTC. Translated: CASSQEVRLTYNEQFF.

The V and J genes are TRBV5-1 and TRBJ1-2; D is possibly TRBD1 (5 bases). Trimming shortened V by 7 bases and J by 1 base, and 20 bases separated the two germline ends. Per the germline V gene, CDR1 is SGHRS and CDR2 is YFSETQ. The CDR3 is 16 residues long. CDR3: CASASGDLPGNYGYTF. CDR3 in DNA: TGCGCCAGCGCCTCGGGGGACCTGCCGGGTAACTATGGCTACACCTTC.

V is TRBV13 and J is TRBJ2-4; perhaps TRBD1 as D (6 bases). The CDR3 covers 13 residues. Germline values: CDR1 PRHDT, CDR2 FYEKMQ (reference sequence). Deletions cut 10 bases from V and 8 bases from J, with 18 bases between. This chain's CDR3 is CAITVRGSDIQYF. The CDR3 DNA reads TGTGCCATCACGGTTAGGGGGAGCGACATTCAGTACTTC.

The chain employs TRBV6-2 or TRBV6-3 and TRBJ1-4; 8 positions match TRBD1. V gave up 5 bases and J gave up 0 bases; unmatched junction bases: 11. The germline CDR1 and CDR2 sequences are MNHEY and SVGEGT. This CDR3 contains 18 residues. The CDR3 region is CASSDPQGAGATNEKLFF. CDR3 bases: TGTGCCAGCAGTGACCCCCAGGGGGCCGGGGCAACTAATGAAAAACTGTTTTTT.

This clone was detected once. The chain recombines TRBV7-2 with TRBJ1-1; 8 bases are a match to TRBD1. Germline CDR1 is SGHTA and CDR2 is FQGNSA. The CDR3 sequence is 14 residues long. The trim removed 5 bases at V and 5 bases at J, leaving 7 bases unmatched. The CDR3 sequence: CASSPPGGWTEAFF. DNA of the CDR3: TGTGCCAGCAGCCCTCCAGGGGGCTGGACTGAAGCTTTCTTT.

V gene TRBV6-5 combines with J gene TRBJ1-2; weak D call: TRBD1 (5 bases). Deletions cut 6 bases from V and 2 bases from J, with 13 bases between. The CDR3 length is 14 residues. Germline V gene sequence: CDR1 MNHEY, CDR2 SVGAGI. The CDR3 protein is CASRMERGNYGYTF. Written as DNA, the CDR3 is TGTGCCAGCAGGATGGAACGGGGGAACTATGGCTACACCTTC.

At least ten counts were recorded for this clone. V gene TRBV7-2 combines with J gene TRBJ2-7; weak D call: TRBD2 (5 bases). Germline CDR1 reads SGHTA; CDR2 reads FQGNSA. The CDR3 has 14 amino acids. The ends were cut back, 5 bases at V and 6 bases at J, with 17 bases in the middle. CDR3 region: CASSVRSPAGEQYF. The CDR3, as DNA: TGTGCCAGCAGCGTACGGTCTCCGGCGGGCGAGCAGTACTTC.

The chain couples TRBV13 to TRBJ2-7, with 10 bases matching TRBD2. The V and J ends lost 3 bases and 0 bases, in that order; junction bases with no gene match: 2. CDR3 length equals 15 residues. CDR1 is PRHDT and CDR2 is FYEKMQ in the germline V gene (reference sequence). The CDR3 protein is CASSFASGSSYEQYF. CDR3 sequence (DNA): TGTGCCAGCAGCTTCGCTAGCGGGAGCTCCTACGAGCAGTACTTC.

The genes are TRBV28 and TRBJ2-3, with 9 bases fitting TRBD1. With 5 bases clipped from V and 3 bases from J, the junction kept 0 bases outside the gene matches. Germline V gene lookup returns CDR1 MDHEN and CDR2 SYDVKM. The CDR3 totals 13 residues. The CDR3 DNA reads TGTGCCAGCAGTGGACAGGGGACAGATACGCAGTATTTT. Its translation: CASSGQGTDTQYF.

J is TRBJ2-2 and V is TRBV7-3, with D possibly being TRBD2 (5 bases). In germline, CDR1 is SGHTA, CDR2 FQGTGA. The CDR3 consists of 13 residues. V was trimmed by 5 bases and J by 1 base, leaving 5 bases between them. In nucleotides, the CDR3 is TGTGCCAGCAGCCGGGGGAACACCGGGGAGCTGTTTTTT. It translates to CASSRGNTGELFF.

CDR3 DNA: TGCGCCAGCAGTGAGCCAACCCCCTCCGGGTTTTCTAACTATGGCTACACCTTC. It encodes CASSEPTPSGFSNYGYTF. This chain uses TRBV10-1 with TRBJ1-2; D ambiguous. This CDR3 region has 18 residues. CDR1 WNHNN and CDR2 SYGVQD come from the germline V gene (reference sequence). V shed 2 bases and J shed 0 bases, with 19 bases lying between them.

The chain carries TRBV28 and TRBJ1-2; 7 bases align to TRBD1. The germline V gene encodes CDR1 MDHEN and CDR2 SYDVKM. V shed 7 bases, J shed 2 bases, and the junction held 7 bases outside the gene matches. The CDR3 contains 14 residues. The CDR3 DNA reads TGTGCCAGCAATCCCTCGGACAGGAACTATGGCTACACCTTC. This encodes CASNPSDRNYGYTF.

This clone turned up a few times. The chain employs TRBV27 and TRBJ1-5; the D is unclear. The germline V gene has CDR1 MNHEY and CDR2 SMNVEV (reference sequence). The CDR3 sequence is 13 residues long. V lost 6 bases and J 5 bases, leaving 11 bases between the germline ends. The CDR3 DNA reads TGTGCCAGCAGACCAAACTACTATCAGCCCCAGCATTTT. Its protein is CASRPNYYQPQHF.

This chain links TRBV13 with TRBJ2-7, with 12 bases fitting TRBD2. After removal of 2 bases from V and 5 bases from J, the junction contained 7 bases not matched to a gene. The V gene's germline CDR1 is PRHDT and CDR2 FYEKMQ (reference sequence). The CDR3 loop spans 16 amino acids. CDR3 sequence reads: CASSLKTSGRPHEQYF. The DNA for the CDR3 is TGTGCCAGCAGCTTAAAAACTAGCGGGAGGCCCCACGAGCAGTACTTC.

The chain links TRBV2 to TRBJ2-7; 10 nucleotides line up with TRBD2. The ends lost 4 bases at V and 3 bases at J; junction bases unmatched: 9. Germline CDR1 SNHLY, CDR2 FYNNEI. This CDR3 spans 16 amino acids. Here the CDR3 DNA reads TGTGCCAGCAGTGGGTCGGCACTAGCGGGATACTACGAGCAGTACTTC. Its protein product is CASSGSALAGYYEQYF.

The gene calls are TRBV3-1 (or the pseudogene TRBV3-2) and TRBJ1-2; 7 nucleotides agree with TRBD1. Germline values: CDR1 LGHDT, CDR2 YNNKEL (reference sequence). The junction had 1 base not matched to a gene; V was cut back by 4 bases and J by 2 bases. This CDR3 has 13 amino acids. This CDR3 reads CASSPTGNYGYTF. CDR3 DNA sequence: TGTGCCAGCAGCCCGACAGGGAACTATGGCTACACCTTC.

The rearrangement links TRBV27 to TRBJ2-7; 10 nucleotides match TRBD2. The CDR3 has 13 amino acids. Trimming removed 11 bases from V and 2 bases from J; junction bases left unmatched: 6. Germline CDR1 reads MNHEY; CDR2 reads SMNVEV (reference sequence). The CDR3 nucleotides are TGTGCCGCAGCGAGCGGGAGGGCCTACGAGCAGTACTTC. Translation gives CAAASGRAYEQYF.

This chain uses TRBV11-2 with TRBJ1-1; 7 bases map to TRBD1. Germline CDR1 and CDR2: SGHAT and FQNNGV. The CDR3 runs to 15 residues. The V segment lost 1 base and the J segment 6 bases; nucleotides outside the gene matches: 8. This chain's CDR3 is CASSLVGRGIPEAFF. The CDR3, as DNA: TGTGCCAGCAGCTTAGTTGGCAGGGGGATTCCTGAAGCTTTCTTT.

The V and J genes are TRBV15 and TRBJ2-2; 8 bases map to TRBD1. CDR1 is LNHNV, CDR2 YYDKDF, per germline (reference sequence). The CDR3 loop spans 15 amino acids. V was pared by 1 base and J by 5 bases, with 3 bases of the junction left unmatched. CDR3 coding DNA: TGTGCCACCAGCAGAGCGCAGGGGGCGACCGGGGAGCTGTTTTTT. Its protein is CATSRAQGATGELFF.

V gene TRBV7-9 combines with J gene TRBJ1-1; weak D call: TRBD1 (6 bases). The V gene's germline CDR1 is SEHNR and CDR2 FQNEAQ (reference sequence). This CDR3 spans 15 amino acids. The CDR3 loop is CANSPGTTASTEAFF. The DNA of the CDR3 is TGTGCTAATTCCCCCGGGACAACCGCATCCACTGAAGCTTTCTTT. The full variable domain, completed using reference TRBV7-9 and TRBJ1-1, is DTGVSQNPRHKITKRGQNVTFRCDPISEHNRLYWYRQTLGQGPEFLTYFQNEAQLEKSRLLSDRFSAERPKGSFSTLEIQRTEQGDSAMYLCANSPGTTASTEAFFGQGTRLTVV.

This chain links TRBV28 with TRBJ2-3; possibly TRBD2 for D (6 bases). V was trimmed by 1 base and J by 4 bases, leaving 27 bases between them. The CDR3 is 20 amino acids. Germline-derived CDR1 and CDR2 are MDHEN and SYDVKM. The CDR3 is CASSLSVFFAGGNGADTQYF. DNA for the CDR3: TGTGCCAGCAGTTTATCAGTCTTCTTCGCGGGCGGGAATGGGGCAGATACGCAGTATTTT.